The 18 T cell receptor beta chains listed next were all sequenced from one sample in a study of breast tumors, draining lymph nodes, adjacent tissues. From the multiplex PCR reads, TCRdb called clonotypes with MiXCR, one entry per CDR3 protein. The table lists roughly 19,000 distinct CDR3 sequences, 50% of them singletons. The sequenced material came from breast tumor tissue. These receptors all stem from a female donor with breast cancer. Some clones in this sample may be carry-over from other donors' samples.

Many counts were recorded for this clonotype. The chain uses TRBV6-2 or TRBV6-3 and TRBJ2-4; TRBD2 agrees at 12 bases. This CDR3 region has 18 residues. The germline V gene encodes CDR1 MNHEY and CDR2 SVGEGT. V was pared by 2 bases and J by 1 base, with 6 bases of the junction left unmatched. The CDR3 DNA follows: TGTGCCAGCAGTTACGCTCTAGCGGGAGGGCCGGCCAAAAACATTCAGTACTTC. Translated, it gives CASSYALAGGPAKNIQYF.

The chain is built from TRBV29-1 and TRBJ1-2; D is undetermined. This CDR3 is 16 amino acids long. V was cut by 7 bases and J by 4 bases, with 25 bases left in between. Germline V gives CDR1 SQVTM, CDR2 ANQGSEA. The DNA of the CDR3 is TGCAGCGCCCCAGACCCCCGAGAGCCCGTAAGCTATGGCTACACCTTC. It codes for CSAPDPREPVSYGYTF.

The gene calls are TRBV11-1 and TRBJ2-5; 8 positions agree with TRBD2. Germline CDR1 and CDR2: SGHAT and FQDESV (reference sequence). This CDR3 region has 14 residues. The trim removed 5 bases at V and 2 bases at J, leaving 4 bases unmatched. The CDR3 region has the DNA TGTGCCAGCAGCCGACTAGCGACTCAAGAGACCCAGTACTTC. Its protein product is CASSRLATQETQYF.

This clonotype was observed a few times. CDR3 sequence (DNA): TGTGCCAGCAGTCCCGGGACTAGCGTGGTAGAAGAGCAGTTCTTC. Translated: CASSPGTSVVEEQFF. The rearrangement uses TRBV5-6 and TRBJ2-1, with 10 positions matching TRBD2. CDR1 and CDR2 from the germline V gene are SGHDT and YYEEEE. This CDR3 comprises 15 residues. V was clipped by 5 bases and J by 10 bases; unmatched bases: 12.

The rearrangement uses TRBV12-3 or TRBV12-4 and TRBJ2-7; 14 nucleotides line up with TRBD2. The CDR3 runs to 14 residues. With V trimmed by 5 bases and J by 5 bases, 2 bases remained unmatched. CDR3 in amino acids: CASSETSGRDEQYF. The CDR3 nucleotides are TGTGCCAGCAGTGAGACTAGCGGGAGGGACGAGCAGTACTTC.

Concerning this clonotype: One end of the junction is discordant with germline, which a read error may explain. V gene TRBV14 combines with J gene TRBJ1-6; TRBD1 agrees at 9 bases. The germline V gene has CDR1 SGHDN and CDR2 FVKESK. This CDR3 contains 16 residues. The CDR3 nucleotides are TGCGCCAGCAGCCATGGGGGACAGGGAGGTGATTCACCCCTCCACTTT. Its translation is CASSHGGQGGDSPLHF.

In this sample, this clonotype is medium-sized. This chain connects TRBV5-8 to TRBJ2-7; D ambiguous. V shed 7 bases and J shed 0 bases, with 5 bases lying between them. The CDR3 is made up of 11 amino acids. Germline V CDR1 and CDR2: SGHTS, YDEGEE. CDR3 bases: TGTGCCAGCCTTAGCTCCTACGAGCAGTACTTC. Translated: CASLSSYEQYF.

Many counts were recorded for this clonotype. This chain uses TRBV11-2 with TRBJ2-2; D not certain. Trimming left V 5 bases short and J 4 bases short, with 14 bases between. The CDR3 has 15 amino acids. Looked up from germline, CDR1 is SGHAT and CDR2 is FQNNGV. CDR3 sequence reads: CASSLLRATTGELFF. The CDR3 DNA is TGTGCCAGCAGCCTTTTACGCGCGACCACCGGGGAGCTGTTTTTT.

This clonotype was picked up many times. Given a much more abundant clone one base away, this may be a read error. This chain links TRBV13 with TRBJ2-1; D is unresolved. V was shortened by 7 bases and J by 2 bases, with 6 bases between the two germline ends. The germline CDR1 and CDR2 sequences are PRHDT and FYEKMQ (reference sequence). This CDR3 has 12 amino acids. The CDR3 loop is CASTRPYNEQFF. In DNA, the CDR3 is TGTGCCAGCACCAGGCCCTACAATGAGCAGTTCTTC.

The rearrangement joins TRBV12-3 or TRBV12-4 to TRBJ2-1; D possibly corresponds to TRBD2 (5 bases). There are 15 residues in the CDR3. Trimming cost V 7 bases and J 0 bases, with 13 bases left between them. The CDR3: CASTRAGLSYNEQFF. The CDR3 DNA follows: TGTGCCAGCACCCGGGCAGGACTCTCCTACAATGAGCAGTTCTTC.

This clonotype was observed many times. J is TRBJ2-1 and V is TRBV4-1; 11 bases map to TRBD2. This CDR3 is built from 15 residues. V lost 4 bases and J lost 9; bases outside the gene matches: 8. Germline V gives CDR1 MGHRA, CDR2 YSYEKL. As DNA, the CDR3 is TGCGCCAGCAGCCCTCTAGCGGGAGGTCGTGGTGAGCAGTTCTTC. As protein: CASSPLAGGRGEQFF.

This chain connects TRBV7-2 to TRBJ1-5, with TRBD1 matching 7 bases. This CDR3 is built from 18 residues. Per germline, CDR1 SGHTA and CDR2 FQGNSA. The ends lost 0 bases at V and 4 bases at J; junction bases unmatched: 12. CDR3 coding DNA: TGTGCCAGCAGCTTAGCGCACTGGCCGGGACAGCCTAATCAGCCCCAGCATTTT. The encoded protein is CASSLAHWPGQPNQPQHF.

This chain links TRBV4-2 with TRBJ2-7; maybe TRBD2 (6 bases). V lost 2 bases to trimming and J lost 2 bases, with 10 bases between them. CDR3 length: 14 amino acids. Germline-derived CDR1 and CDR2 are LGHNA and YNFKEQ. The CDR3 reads CASSQTAGTYEQYF. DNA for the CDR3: TGTGCCAGCAGCCAAACCGCGGGAACCTACGAGCAGTACTTC.

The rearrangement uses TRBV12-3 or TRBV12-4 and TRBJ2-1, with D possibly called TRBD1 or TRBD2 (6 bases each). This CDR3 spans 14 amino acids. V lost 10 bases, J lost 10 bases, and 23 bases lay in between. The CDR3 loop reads CATIKRGETNEQFF. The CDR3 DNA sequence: TGTGCCACAATCAAAAGGGGGGAGACAAACGAGCAGTTCTTC.

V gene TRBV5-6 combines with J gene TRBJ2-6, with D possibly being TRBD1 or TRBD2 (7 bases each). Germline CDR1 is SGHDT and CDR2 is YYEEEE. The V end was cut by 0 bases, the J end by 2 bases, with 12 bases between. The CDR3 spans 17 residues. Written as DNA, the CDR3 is TGTGCCAGCAGCTTGGGACAGGGAGGGACTGGGGCCAACGTCCTGACTTTC. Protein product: CASSLGQGGTGANVLTF.

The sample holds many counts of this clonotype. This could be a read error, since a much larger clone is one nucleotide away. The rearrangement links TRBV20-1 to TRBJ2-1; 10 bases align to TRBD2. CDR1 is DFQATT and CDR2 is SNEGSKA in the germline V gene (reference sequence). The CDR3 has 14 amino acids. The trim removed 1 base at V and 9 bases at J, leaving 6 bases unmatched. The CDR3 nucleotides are TGCAGTGCTAGAGGGCTAGCGGGAGTTCCTGAGCAGTTCTTC. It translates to CSARGLAGVPEQFF.

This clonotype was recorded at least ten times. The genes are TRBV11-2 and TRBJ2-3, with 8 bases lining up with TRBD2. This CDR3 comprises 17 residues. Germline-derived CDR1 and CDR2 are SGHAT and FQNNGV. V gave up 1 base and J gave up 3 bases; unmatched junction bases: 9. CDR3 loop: CASSLGSGREETDTQYF. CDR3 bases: TGTGCCAGCAGCTTAGGATCGGGGCGGGAGGAGACAGATACGCAGTATTTT.

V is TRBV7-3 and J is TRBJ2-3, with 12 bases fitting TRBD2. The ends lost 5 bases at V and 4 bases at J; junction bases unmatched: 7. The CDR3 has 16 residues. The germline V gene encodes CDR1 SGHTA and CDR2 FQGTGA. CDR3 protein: CASSEGLAGGADTQYF. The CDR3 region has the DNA TGTGCCAGCAGCGAGGGACTAGCGGGCGGGGCAGATACGCAGTATTTT. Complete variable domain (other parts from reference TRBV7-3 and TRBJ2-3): GAGVSQTPSNKVTEKGKYVELRCDPISGHTALYWYRQSLGQGPEFLIYFQGTGAADDSGLPNDRFFAVRPEGSVSTLKIQRTERGDSAVYLCASSEGLAGGADTQYFGPGTRLTVL.